This T cell receptor beta chain was identified during a study of monozygotic twins with cystic fibrosis. Regarding the study as a whole: In 13 of 16 pairs, V gene usage was closest to the co-twin's. Monozygotic CF twins shared more identical nucleotide clonotypes than unrelated patients.

The V gene lost 2 bases and the J gene lost 1 base, with 8 bases spanning the gap. Germline CDR1 ENHRY, CDR2 SYGVKD. CDR3 length: 15 residues. The protocol was immunoSEQ multiplex PCR, while the TCRdb copy is restricted to in-frame clones and leaves out a portion. Of about 23,000 clones in the sample, 91% were seen once. Turning to this clone: Its target is not known.

This TCR came from a girl aged 2 to 10 with cystic fibrosis. The chain combines TRBV10-3 with TRBJ2-2; D not resolved. Material for sequencing was blood. CDR3 sequence: CAISEPTVNTGELFF. CDR3 bases: TGTGCCATCAGTGAGCCTACTGTGAACACCGGGGAGCTGTTTTTT.